This T cell receptor beta chain was captured in a study of blood T cell repertoires in COVID-19. Libraries were prepared by immunoSEQ multiplex PCR; TCRdb keeps only in-frame clonotypes and omits some of them. Among hundreds of thousands of clones, around four fifths were seen once, and the ten largest hold less than 4%. This CDR3 region has 15 residues. Germline V gives CDR1 SGHRS, CDR2 YFSETQ. V trimming: 0 bases; J trimming: 2 bases; junction bases outside the gene matches: 2. The genes are TRBV5-1 and TRBJ2-3; 8 bases agree with TRBD1. This TCR came from a woman aged 40 to 49 who had been exposed to COVID-19. The sample comprised PBMCs or T cells enriched from blood (not recorded which). The DNA of the CDR3 is TGCGCCAGCAGCTTGGACAGGGGGTTCACAGATACGCAGTATTTT. Translated, it gives CASSLDRGFTDTQYF.